A single sample is the source of the 26 T cell receptor beta chains below, sequenced in a study of cytomegalovirus exposure and HLA in healthy donors. The PCR ran on 60 Vbeta and 13 Jbeta primers. TCRdb's table, derived via immunoSEQ multiplex PCR, lists solely in-frame clones and lacks some. The sample includes approximately 140,000 clones. Input material: PBMCs. The receptors were sampled from a middle-aged man in good health and CMV-seronegative.

The rearrangement uses TRBV7-2 and TRBJ1-1; D is unresolved. Trimming cost V 5 bases and J 4 bases, with 14 bases left between them. Per the germline V gene, CDR1 is SGHTA and CDR2 is FQGNSA. The CDR3 consists of 14 residues. CDR3 protein: CASSPGGVVTEAFF. CDR3 DNA: TGTGCCAGCAGCCCAGGCGGGGTCGTCACTGAAGCTTTCTTT. The entire variable domain, with the rest obtained from reference TRBV7-2 and TRBJ1-1, is as follows: GAGVSQSPSNKVTEKGKDVELRCDPISGHTALYWYRQSLGQGLEFLIYFQGNSAPDKSGLPSDRFSAERTGGSVSTLTIQRTQQEDSAVYLCASSPGGVVTEAFFGQGTRLTVV.

The V gene is TRBV18, the J gene TRBJ2-2; perhaps TRBD1 as D (6 bases). The CDR3 has 15 amino acids. Germline V gene sequence: CDR1 KGHSH, CDR2 LQKENI. The ends were cut back, 0 bases at V and 5 bases at J, with 10 bases in the middle. Written as DNA, the CDR3 is TGTGCCAGCTCACCACCCAGGGGCGGGACCGGGGAGCTGTTTTTT. Amino acid sequence: CASSPPRGGTGELFF.

The V gene is TRBV4-2, the J gene TRBJ1-1; tentative D call: TRBD1 (5 bases). CDR1 is LGHNA, CDR2 YNFKEQ, per germline. The CDR3 runs to 15 residues. Trimming cost V 5 bases and J 3 bases, with 16 bases left between them. The CDR3 is CASSRSTGEDTEAFF. The CDR3 region has the DNA TGTGCCAGCAGCAGAAGTACGGGGGAGGACACTGAAGCTTTCTTT.

V gene TRBV5-4 combines with J gene TRBJ1-4; tentatively, D is TRBD1 (6 bases). Germline V gene data show CDR1 as SGHNT and CDR2 as YYREEE (reference sequence). The CDR3 length is 14 residues. V was trimmed by 4 bases and J by 6 bases, leaving 13 bases between them. The CDR3 protein is CASSPPGGHEKLFF. CDR3 sequence (DNA): TGTGCCAGCAGCCCGCCTGGGGGCCATGAAAAACTGTTTTTT.

The chain combines TRBV27 with TRBJ1-2; no firm D call. The V end lost 1 base, the J end lost 4 bases, and 7 bases lay between the germline ends. Germline V lookup: CDR1 MNHEY, CDR2 SMNVEV (reference sequence). The CDR3 covers 13 residues. CDR3 amino acids: CASSLFLGYGYTF. CDR3 coding DNA: TGTGCCAGCAGTTTATTTCTAGGCTATGGCTACACCTTC.

V is TRBV5-8 and J is TRBJ2-1; tentatively, D is TRBD1 (5 bases). The CDR3 runs 15 residues. Germline V gives CDR1 SGHTS, CDR2 YDEGEE. The V end was cut by 4 bases, the J end by 1 base, with 12 bases between. Here the CDR3 reads CASSHQGNSYNEQFF. As DNA, the CDR3 is TGTGCCAGCAGCCATCAGGGTAATTCCTACAATGAGCAGTTCTTC.

This CDR3 is CASSLVRDRRYTEAFF. The CDR3 nucleotides read TGTGCCAGCAGCTTAGTTCGCGACAGGCGATACACTGAAGCTTTCTTT. The rearrangement joins TRBV13 to TRBJ1-1, with a weak D call TRBD1 (6 bases). Germline CDR1 and CDR2: PRHDT and FYEKMQ (reference sequence). CDR3 size: 16 residues. Trimming removed 1 base from V and 3 bases from J, with 15 bases in between. The entire variable domain, with the rest obtained from reference TRBV13 and TRBJ1-1, is as follows: AAGVIQSPRHLIKEKRETATLKCYPIPRHDTVYWYQQGPGQDPQFLISFYEKMQSDKGSIPDRFSAQQFSDYHSELNMSSLELGDSALYFCASSLVRDRRYTEAFFGQGTRLTVV.

CDR3 DNA sequence: TGTGCCAGCAGCTTATCGTGGACAGGGGCCTACGAGCAGTACTTC. Amino acid sequence: CASSLSWTGAYEQYF. The chain couples TRBV7-6 to TRBJ2-7; 9 bases are shared with TRBD1. Germline V gene sequence: CDR1 SGHVS, CDR2 FNYEAQ. CDR3 size: 15 residues. V was clipped by 2 bases and J by 2 bases; unmatched bases: 4.

The gene calls are TRBV6-4 and TRBJ2-7; perhaps TRBD1 as D (5 bases). Germline CDR1 is MRHNA and CDR2 is SNTAGT. The length of the CDR3 is 17 residues. Trimming stripped 0 bases from V and 0 bases from J, with 15 bases between. Here the CDR3 DNA reads TGTGCCAGCAGTGACTCGAAGCAGGGTCCCACCTCCTACGAGCAGTACTTC. Its protein product is CASSDSKQGPTSYEQYF.

This chain links TRBV11-2 with TRBJ2-6; D remains ambiguous. Trimming took 4 bases from V and 4 from J, leaving 11 bases between them. This CDR3 is built from 15 residues. The germline CDR1 and CDR2 sequences are SGHAT and FQNNGV. The CDR3 is CASSSQRVGANVLTF. The CDR3 DNA follows: TGTGCCAGCAGCTCACAGAGAGTCGGGGCCAACGTCCTGACTTTC.

The chain joins TRBV5-5 to TRBJ1-2; tentative D call: TRBD1 (5 bases). The germline V and J ends were trimmed by 0 bases and 4 bases, with 10 bases remaining between them. This CDR3 has 14 residues. From germline, CDR1 is SGHKS and CDR2 YYEKEE (reference sequence). The DNA of the CDR3 is TGTGCCAGCAGCTTGGGTACAGGCGTCTATGGCTACACCTTC. This gives the protein CASSLGTGVYGYTF.

The V and J genes are TRBV12-5 and TRBJ2-7; 9 bases align to TRBD2. This CDR3 comprises 17 residues. The V and J ends lost 4 bases and 0 bases, in that order; junction bases with no gene match: 10. Germline V lookup: CDR1 LGHNT, CDR2 FRNRAP. This CDR3 is CASGWGSSGAYSYEQYF. CDR3 nucleotide sequence: TGTGCTAGTGGTTGGGGGTCTAGCGGGGCTTACTCCTACGAGCAGTACTTC. Full variable domain (remainder filled in from reference TRBV12-5 and TRBJ2-7): DARVTQTPRHKVTEMGQEVTMRCQPILGHNTVFWYRQTMMQGLELLAYFRNRAPLDDSGMPKDRFSAEMPDATLATLKIQPSEPRDSAVYFCASGWGSSGAYSYEQYFGPGTRLTVT.

The J gene is TRBJ2-5, the V gene TRBV6-6; TRBD2 matches 10 bases. This CDR3 has 15 amino acids. The germline V gene encodes CDR1 MNHNY and CDR2 SVGAGI (reference sequence). J gave up 3 bases and V 2 bases, and 3 bases lay outside the gene matches. The CDR3 sequence is CASSYTGLAEETQYF. CDR3 coding DNA: TGTGCCAGCAGTTACACCGGACTAGCGGAAGAGACCCAGTACTTC.

The chain combines TRBV10-3 with TRBJ1-1; 7 nucleotides match TRBD1. The CDR3 sequence is 15 residues long. The V segment lost 11 bases and the J segment 0 bases; nucleotides outside the gene matches: 12. Looked up from germline, CDR1 is ENHRY and CDR2 is SYGVKD. CDR3 in DNA: TGTGCCTCGAGATCCGGACAGGAAATGAACACTGAAGCTTTCTTT. Translating it yields CASRSGQEMNTEAFF.

The chain couples TRBV5-4 to TRBJ1-3; D gene uncertain. Germline CDR1 SGHNT, CDR2 YYREEE (reference sequence). The CDR3 contains 15 residues. Between the trimmed V and J ends, which lost 0 bases and 1 base, there was a span of 8 bases. The CDR3 here is CASSLGRASGNTIYF. In nucleotides, the CDR3 is TGTGCCAGCAGCTTGGGGAGGGCGTCTGGAAACACCATATATTTT.

The rearrangement links TRBV2 to TRBJ2-2; TRBD1 matches at 10 bases. Germline lookup yields CDR1 SNHLY and CDR2 FYNNEI. This CDR3 is built from 15 residues. Trimming took 6 bases from V and 7 from J; bases not matched to a gene: 8. The CDR3 nucleotides are TGTGCCAGCAGGGCGGACAGGGGGTCGGGCGGGGAGCTGTTTTTT. Translated, it gives CASRADRGSGGELFF.

This chain uses TRBV5-5 with TRBJ2-5; 8 bases agree with TRBD2. This CDR3 region has 14 residues. With 2 bases clipped from V and 3 bases from J, the junction kept 3 bases outside the gene matches. The germline V gene has CDR1 SGHKS and CDR2 YYEKEE (reference sequence). CDR3 residues: CASSLTSGKETQYF. The CDR3 coding sequence is TGTGCCAGCAGCTTAACTAGCGGAAAAGAGACCCAGTACTTC. The whole variable domain, remainder taken from reference TRBV5-5 and TRBJ2-5, is DAGVTQSPTHLIKTRGQQVTLRCSPISGHKSVSWYQQVLGQGPQFIFQYYEKEERGRGNFPDRFSARQFPNYSSELNVNALLLGDSALYLCASSLTSGKETQYFGPGTRLLVL.

This chain uses TRBV7-8 with TRBJ1-1; the D gene is possibly TRBD1 (6 bases). The CDR3 length is 13 residues. Germline V gene data show CDR1 as SGHVS and CDR2 as FQNEAQ. Trimming shortened V by 5 bases and J by 7 bases, and 14 bases separated the two germline ends. The CDR3 coding sequence is TGTGCCAGCAGCCCGGACAGAATCGGTGAAGCTTTCTTT. This translates into CASSPDRIGEAFF.

The rearrangement uses TRBV6-5 and TRBJ2-7; maybe TRBD1 (5 bases). Trimming stripped 2 bases from V and 2 bases from J, with 16 bases between. Germline lookup yields CDR1 MNHEY and CDR2 SVGAGI. CDR3 length: 16 amino acids. CDR3 nucleotides: TGTGCCAGCAGTTACGGCTCGAGGCAGGGCGCCTACGAGCAGTACTTC. This gives the protein CASSYGSRQGAYEQYF.

The genes are TRBV6-5 and TRBJ2-7, with D possibly being TRBD1 (5 bases). This CDR3 has 14 residues. The V end was cut by 3 bases, the J end by 0 bases, with 9 bases between. Germline CDR1 MNHEY, CDR2 SVGAGI. Written as DNA, the CDR3 is TGTGCCAGCAGTTATGGCAGGGACTCCTACGAGCAGTACTTC. As protein: CASSYGRDSYEQYF.

CDR3 protein: CASSSVLGHSNQPQHF. CDR3 bases: TGTGCCAGCAGTTCTGTGTTAGGACACAGCAATCAGCCCCAGCATTTT. The chain links TRBV28 to TRBJ1-5; the D gene is possibly TRBD1 (5 bases). The CDR3 sequence is 16 residues long. V lost 4 bases and J lost 1, with 14 bases in between. Germline V gene lookup returns CDR1 MDHEN and CDR2 SYDVKM.

The genes are TRBV9 and TRBJ2-7; 10 positions agree with TRBD1. This CDR3 has 14 amino acids. V dropped 4 bases and J dropped 2; count of bases not matched to a gene: 3. The germline V gene has CDR1 SGDLS and CDR2 YYNGEE. The CDR3 DNA reads as TGTGCCAGCAGCAATGGACAGGGGGCCTACGAGCAGTACTTC. Residues: CASSNGQGAYEQYF.

The rearrangement links TRBV7-2 to TRBJ1-1; tentative D call: TRBD1 (6 bases). This CDR3 contains 15 residues. Germline CDR1 is SGHTA and CDR2 is FQGNSA. Trimming shortened V by 4 bases and J by 0 bases, and 12 bases separated the two germline ends. The CDR3 is CASSYDRLMNTEAFF. Written as DNA, the CDR3 is TGTGCCAGCAGCTACGACAGGCTCATGAACACTGAAGCTTTCTTT.

CDR3 DNA: TGTGCCAGCAGCTTAGCTTACACGTCTGGAAACACCATATATTTT. Translation gives CASSLAYTSGNTIYF. This chain connects TRBV7-2 to TRBJ1-3, with D uncertain. V gave up 0 bases and J gave up 1 base, with 7 bases separating them. From germline, CDR1 is SGHTA and CDR2 FQGNSA. The CDR3 consists of 15 residues.

J is TRBJ1-2 and V is TRBV21-1; the D call TRBD1 from the table was never checked on the DNA. TRBV21-1 is annotated as a pseudogene. This CDR3 comprises 16 residues. The CDR3 loop reads CASSKNTGLHQSGYTF. Here the CDR3 DNA reads TGTGCCAGCAGCAAGAATACAGGGTTACATCAGTCAGGCTACACCTTC.

The chain has TRBV4-2 and TRBJ2-1, with 14 bases that match TRBD2. This CDR3 region has 18 residues. Per germline, CDR1 LGHNA and CDR2 YNFKEQ. V dropped 1 base and J dropped 1; count of bases not matched to a gene: 3. CDR3 bases: TGTGCCAGCAGCCAAGGGACTAGCGGGGGGTCTTCCTACAATGAGCAGTTCTTC. Protein: CASSQGTSGGSSYNEQFF.